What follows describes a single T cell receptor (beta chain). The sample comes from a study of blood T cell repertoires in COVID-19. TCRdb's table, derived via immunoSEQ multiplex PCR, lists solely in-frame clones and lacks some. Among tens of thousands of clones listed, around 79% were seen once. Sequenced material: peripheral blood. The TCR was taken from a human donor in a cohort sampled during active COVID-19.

The CDR3 DNA is TGTGCCAGCAGTCTTGATGAGCAGTTCTTC. It codes for CASSLDEQFF. The rearrangement joins TRBV28 to TRBJ2-1, with D hard to call. The CDR3 covers 10 residues. Trimming pared 5 bases from V and 8 bases from J, leaving 4 bases between. Germline lookup yields CDR1 MDHEN and CDR2 SYDVKM.